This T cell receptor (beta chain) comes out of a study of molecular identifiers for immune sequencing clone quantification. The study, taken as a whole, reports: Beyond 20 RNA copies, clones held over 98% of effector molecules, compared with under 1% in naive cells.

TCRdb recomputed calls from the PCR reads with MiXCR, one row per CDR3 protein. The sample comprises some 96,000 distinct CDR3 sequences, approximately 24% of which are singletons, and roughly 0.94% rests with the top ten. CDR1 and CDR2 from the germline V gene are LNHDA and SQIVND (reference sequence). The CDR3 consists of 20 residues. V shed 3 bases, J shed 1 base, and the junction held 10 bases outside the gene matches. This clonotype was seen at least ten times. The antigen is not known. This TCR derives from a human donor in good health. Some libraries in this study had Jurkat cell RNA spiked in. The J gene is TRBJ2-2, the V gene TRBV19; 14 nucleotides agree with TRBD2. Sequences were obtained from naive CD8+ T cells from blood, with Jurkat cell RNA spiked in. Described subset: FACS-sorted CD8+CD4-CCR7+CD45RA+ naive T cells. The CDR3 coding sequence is TGTGCCAGTAGTATCGGGCCGGGACTAGCGGGGGTATTGAACACCGGGGAGCTGTTTTTT. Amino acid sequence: CASSIGPGLAGVLNTGELFF. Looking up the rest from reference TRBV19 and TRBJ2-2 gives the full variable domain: DGGITQSPKYLFRKEGQNVTLSCEQNLNHDAMYWYRQDPGQGLRLIYYSQIVNDFQKGDIAEGYSVSREKKESFPLTVTSAQKNPTAFYLCASSIGPGLAGVLNTGELFFGEGSRLTVL.